Shown below are 19 T cell receptor beta chains from a single sample sequenced in a study of blood T cell repertoires in COVID-19. Here immunoSEQ multiplex PCR was the method, and the copy in TCRdb shows in-frame clones only, minus some. The repertoire consists of about 200,000 clones, with more than 75% occurring once and the leading ten covering 5.5% to 7.5%. The sequenced sample was peripheral blood. Every receptor here comes from a man aged 55 to 70 who had recovered from COVID-19.

A single count supports this clone. The chain employs TRBV6-5 and TRBJ1-2, with 7 bases fitting TRBD1. The CDR3 runs to 13 residues. The germline V gene has CDR1 MNHEY and CDR2 SVGAGI. V shed 5 bases, J shed 1 base, and the junction held 1 base outside the gene matches. CDR3 loop: CASSQGVNYGYTF. The CDR3, as DNA: TGTGCCAGCAGTCAGGGGGTTAACTATGGCTACACCTTC.

V and J are TRBV15 and TRBJ1-2, with D unresolved. The CDR3 runs to 12 residues. Trimming cost V 4 bases and J 0 bases, with 3 bases left between them. The germline CDR1 and CDR2 sequences are LNHNV and YYDKDF (reference sequence). In nucleotides, the CDR3 is TGTGCCACCAGCATCGCTAACTATGGCTACACCTTC. This codes for CATSIANYGYTF.

The genes are TRBV9 and TRBJ1-3, with a tentative D call TRBD1 (6 bases). V was cut by 0 bases and J by 0 bases, with 13 bases left in between. Germline V gene data show CDR1 as SGDLS and CDR2 as YYNGEE. CDR3 length equals 17 residues. DNA of the CDR3: TGTGCCAGCAGCGTAGAATCTCAGGGGCGCTCTGGAAACACCATATATTTT. Residues: CASSVESQGRSGNTIYF.

V and J are TRBV18 and TRBJ2-3; 10 nucleotides line up with TRBD2. Germline CDR1 reads KGHSH; CDR2 reads LQKENI. The CDR3 runs 20 residues. V lost 1 base, J lost 4 bases, and 17 bases stayed unmatched. CDR3 coding DNA: TGTGCCAGCTCACCACTTATTGGACTAGCGGCAGCTCCCTCCCCAGATACGCAGTATTTT. Protein product: CASSPLIGLAAAPSPDTQYF.

The rearrangement joins TRBV6-5 to TRBJ2-7; D ambiguous. Trimming removed 6 bases at V and 0 bases at J, with 3 bases between. Germline V gene lookup returns CDR1 MNHEY and CDR2 SVGAGI. The CDR3 has 11 amino acids. For the CDR3, the DNA is TGTGCCAGCAGCCGCTCCTACGAGCAGTACTTC. This translates into CASSRSYEQYF.

This clone came up once. Other DNA sequences of this sample code for an identical CDR3. V and J are TRBV7-2 and TRBJ1-6; 8 positions agree with TRBD1. Germline V CDR1 and CDR2: SGHTA, FQGNSA. The CDR3 contains 14 residues. V lost 2 bases to trimming and J lost 8 bases; unmatched junction nucleotides: 2. CDR3 nucleotides: TGTGCCAGCAGCTTACAGGGGGCGGATTCACCCCTCCACTTT. It yields the protein CASSLQGADSPLHF.

The V and J genes are TRBV3-1 (or the pseudogene TRBV3-2) and TRBJ2-7, with 9 bases lining up with TRBD2. CDR1 and CDR2 (germline): LGHDT, YNNKEL (reference sequence). V shed 0 bases, J shed 4 bases, and the junction held 10 bases outside the gene matches. This CDR3 is 17 amino acids long. CDR3 amino acids: CASSQDRAGGPRYEQYF. The CDR3 region has the DNA TGTGCCAGCAGCCAAGATCGAGCGGGGGGCCCTCGGTACGAGCAGTACTTC.

V is TRBV3-1 (or the pseudogene TRBV3-2) and J is TRBJ2-3; D gene unclear. Looked up from germline, CDR1 is LGHDT and CDR2 is YNNKEL (reference sequence). Trimming pared 0 bases from V and 2 bases from J, leaving 12 bases between. CDR3 size: 16 residues. As DNA, the CDR3 is TGTGCCAGCAGCCAAGAGGTGGGCGTTCACACAGATACGCAGTATTTT. Translated: CASSQEVGVHTDTQYF.

The chain employs TRBV28 and TRBJ2-3, with 9 bases fitting TRBD1. V gave up 10 bases and J gave up 4 bases; unmatched junction bases: 15. Germline loops: CDR1 MDHEN, CDR2 SYDVKM. The length of the CDR3 is 16 residues. DNA of the CDR3: TGTGCCACAAGACCGGGGACAGGGTTAAATCCAGATACGCAGTATTTT. Residues: CATRPGTGLNPDTQYF.

The chain combines TRBV24-1 with TRBJ2-2; tentatively, D is TRBD2 (6 bases). Between the trimmed V and J ends, which lost 8 bases and 4 bases, there was a span of 10 bases. The germline gives CDR1 KGHDR, CDR2 SFDVKD. The CDR3 runs 13 residues. CDR3 sequence reads: CATKAGITGELFF. CDR3 sequence (DNA): TGTGCCACCAAGGCGGGGATCACCGGGGAGCTGTTTTTT.

The chain has TRBV6-5 and TRBJ2-2, with D possibly matching TRBD2 (5 bases). The V and J ends lost 4 bases and 7 bases respectively, with 10 bases between them. The CDR3 is 13 residues long. Germline loops: CDR1 MNHEY, CDR2 SVGAGI. CDR3 nucleotide sequence: TGTGCCAGCAGTTCGAGAGAGGGCGGGGAGCTGTTTTTT. It encodes CASSSREGGELFF.

In its sample, this clone was seen once. V and J are TRBV9 and TRBJ2-1; D not certain. Germline V gene sequence: CDR1 SGDLS, CDR2 YYNGEE. The length of the CDR3 is 14 residues. Trimming took 4 bases from V and 0 from J, leaving 8 bases between them. The CDR3 loop reads CASSFASSYNEQFF. Written as DNA, the CDR3 is TGTGCCAGCAGCTTCGCGAGCTCCTACAATGAGCAGTTCTTC.

This clone was found a few times. This chain's CDR3 is CASSQVAGARGNTIYF. CDR3 DNA: TGTGCCAGCAGCCAAGTCGCAGGGGCAAGAGGAAACACCATATATTTT. The chain is built from TRBV14 and TRBJ1-3; TRBD1 might be the D (6 bases). Germline CDR1 is SGHDN and CDR2 is FVKESK. The V gene lost 1 base and the J gene lost 4 bases, with 14 bases spanning the gap. The CDR3 runs to 16 residues.

This chain joins TRBV4-3 and TRBJ2-5; tentatively, D is TRBD2 (6 bases). Per germline, CDR1 LGHNA and CDR2 YSLEER. CDR3 length: 15 residues. Trimming removed 2 bases from V and 1 base from J, with 11 bases in between. The CDR3, as DNA: TGCGCCAGCAGCCAAAACCGGGGGACCCAAGAGACCCAGTACTTC. Amino acid sequence: CASSQNRGTQETQYF.

This chain uses TRBV28 with TRBJ2-7; 8 bases match TRBD2. V trimming: 7 bases; J trimming: 1 base; junction bases outside the gene matches: 9. Germline CDR1 is MDHEN and CDR2 is SYDVKM. The CDR3 loop spans 15 amino acids. The CDR3 protein is CASTSGGRRSYEQYF. In DNA, the CDR3 is TGTGCCAGCACCTCGGGGGGGAGGCGGTCCTACGAGCAGTACTTC.

V gene TRBV15 combines with J gene TRBJ2-1, with 10 bases aligning to TRBD2. CDR1 is LNHNV and CDR2 is YYDKDF in the germline V gene (reference sequence). The CDR3 has 18 amino acids. Unmatched junction bases numbered 16, after V lost 5 bases and J lost 6 bases. CDR3 nucleotide sequence: TGTGCCACCAGCGGATCATTAATTAGGACTAGCGGCTTCAATGAGCAGTTCTTC. Protein product: CATSGSLIRTSGFNEQFF.

The chain recombines TRBV27 with TRBJ2-7, with 7 bases fitting TRBD2. Germline lookup yields CDR1 MNHEY and CDR2 SMNVEV (reference sequence). This CDR3 spans 13 amino acids. The trim removed 2 bases at V and 3 bases at J, leaving 1 base unmatched. The CDR3 sequence is CASSLAGVYEQYF. The CDR3 bases are TGTGCCAGCAGTTTAGCGGGGGTCTACGAGCAGTACTTC.

In nucleotides, the CDR3 is TGTGCCAGCAGCAAGTCCGTCCGGGACAGGGACACAGATACGCAGTATTTT. Residues: CASSKSVRDRDTDTQYF. This rearrangement joins TRBV9 to TRBJ2-3; 9 bases agree with TRBD1. Germline loops: CDR1 SGDLS, CDR2 YYNGEE. Trimming cost V 4 bases and J 2 bases; bases outside gene matches: 11. The length of the CDR3 is 17 residues.

The chain carries TRBV6-5 and TRBJ1-1, with 9 positions matching TRBD1. CDR1 is MNHEY and CDR2 is SVGAGI in the germline V gene. With 6 bases clipped from V and 6 bases from J, the junction kept 2 bases outside the gene matches. This CDR3 contains 12 residues. The CDR3 DNA follows: TGTGCCAGCAGACGGGACAGGGCTGAAGCTTTCTTT. As protein: CASRRDRAEAFF.